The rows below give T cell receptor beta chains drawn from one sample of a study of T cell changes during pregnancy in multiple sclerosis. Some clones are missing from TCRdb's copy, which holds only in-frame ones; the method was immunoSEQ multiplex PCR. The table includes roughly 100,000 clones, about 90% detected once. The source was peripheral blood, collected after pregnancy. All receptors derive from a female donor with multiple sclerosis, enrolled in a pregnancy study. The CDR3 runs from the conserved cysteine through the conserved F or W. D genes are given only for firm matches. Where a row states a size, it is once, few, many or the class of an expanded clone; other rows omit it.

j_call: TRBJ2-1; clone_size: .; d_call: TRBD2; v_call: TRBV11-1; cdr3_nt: TGTGCCAGCAGCTTAGCCAGACTAGCGGGGGGTTTATCCTACAATGAGCAGTTCTTC; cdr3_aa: CASSLARLAGGLSYNEQFF
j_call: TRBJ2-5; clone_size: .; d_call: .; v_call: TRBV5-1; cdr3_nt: TGCGCCAGCAGCTTGGCCCAGCAAGAGACCCAGTACTTC; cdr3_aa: CASSLAQQETQYF
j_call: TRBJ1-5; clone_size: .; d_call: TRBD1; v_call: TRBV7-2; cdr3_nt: TGTGCCAGCAGCTTTGGGACAGGGCGCAATCAGCCCCAGCATTTT; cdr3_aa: CASSFGTGRNQPQHF
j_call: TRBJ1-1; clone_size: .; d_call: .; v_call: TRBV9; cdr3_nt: TGTGCCAGCAGCGGGTTCGAAAGGGGAGCTTTCTTT; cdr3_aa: CASSGFERGAFF
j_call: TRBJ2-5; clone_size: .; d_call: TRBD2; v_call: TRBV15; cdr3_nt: TGTGCCACCAGCAGTTTTGCGGGAGGTTGGACCCAGTACTTC; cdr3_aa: CATSSFAGGWTQYF
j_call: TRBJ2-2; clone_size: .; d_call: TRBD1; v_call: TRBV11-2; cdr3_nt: TGTGCCAGCAGCTCAATCGGGACAGGCGCCGGGGAGCTGTTTTTT; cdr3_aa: CASSSIGTGAGELFF
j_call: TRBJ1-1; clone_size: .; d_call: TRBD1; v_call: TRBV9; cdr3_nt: TGTGCCAGCAGCGTAGTGGGACAGGGGAACACTGAAGCTTTCTTT; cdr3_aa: CASSVVGQGNTEAFF
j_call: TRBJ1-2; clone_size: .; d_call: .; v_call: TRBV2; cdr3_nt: TGTGCCAGCAGTGACCCTAAGGGAGGGATCTATGGCTACACCTTC; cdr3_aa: CASSDPKGGIYGYTF
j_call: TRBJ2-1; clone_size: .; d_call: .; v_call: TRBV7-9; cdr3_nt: TGTGCCAGCAGCTTAAGGCAGGGTAGCTACAATGAGCAGTTCTTC; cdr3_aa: CASSLRQGSYNEQFF
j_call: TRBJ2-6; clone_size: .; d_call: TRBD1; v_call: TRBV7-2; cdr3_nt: TGTGCCAGCAGTCCCGACAGGGCAGGGGCCAACGTCCTGACTTTC; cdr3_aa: CASSPDRAGANVLTF
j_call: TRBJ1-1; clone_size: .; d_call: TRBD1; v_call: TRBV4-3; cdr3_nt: TGCGCCAGCAGCCACTCCATCCGGGACAGGAGCTTGAACACTGAAGCTTTCTTT; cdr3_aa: CASSHSIRDRSLNTEAFF
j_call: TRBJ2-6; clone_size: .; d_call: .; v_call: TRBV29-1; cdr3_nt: TGCAGCGTTGTAGGGGGGGTGTCTGGGGCCAACGTCCTGACTTTC; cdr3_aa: CSVVGGVSGANVLTF
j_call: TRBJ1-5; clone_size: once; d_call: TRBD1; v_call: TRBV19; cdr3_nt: TGTGCCAGTAGTATCGGCGGACAGGGTATTCAGCCCCAGCATTTT; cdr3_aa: CASSIGGQGIQPQHF
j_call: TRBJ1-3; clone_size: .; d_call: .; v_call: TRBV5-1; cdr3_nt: TGCGCCAGCAGCTTGGTTGGGGCGGAGGGAAACACCATATATTTT; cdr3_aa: CASSLVGAEGNTIYF
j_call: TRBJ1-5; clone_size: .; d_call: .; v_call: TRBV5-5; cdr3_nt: TGTGCCAGCAGCTTGGAAGGGGGTCGCAATCAGCCCCAGCATTTT; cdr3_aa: CASSLEGGRNQPQHF